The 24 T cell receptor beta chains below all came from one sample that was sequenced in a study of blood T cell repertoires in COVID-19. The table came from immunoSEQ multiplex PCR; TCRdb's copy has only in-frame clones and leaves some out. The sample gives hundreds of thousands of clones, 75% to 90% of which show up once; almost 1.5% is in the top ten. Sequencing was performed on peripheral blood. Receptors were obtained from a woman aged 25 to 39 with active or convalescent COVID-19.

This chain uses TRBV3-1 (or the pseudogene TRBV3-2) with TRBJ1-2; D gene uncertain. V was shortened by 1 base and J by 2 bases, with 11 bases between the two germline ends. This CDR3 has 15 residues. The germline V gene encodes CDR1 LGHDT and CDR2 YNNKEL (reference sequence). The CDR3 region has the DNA TGTGCCAGCAGCCAAGTCCAGACGGGGAACTATGGCTACACCTTC. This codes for CASSQVQTGNYGYTF.

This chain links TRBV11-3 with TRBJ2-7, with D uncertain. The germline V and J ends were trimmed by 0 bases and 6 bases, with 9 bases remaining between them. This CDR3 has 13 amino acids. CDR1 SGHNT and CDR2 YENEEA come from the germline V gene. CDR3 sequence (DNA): TGTGCCAGCAGCTTAGATCCGACACGCGAGCAGTACTTC. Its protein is CASSLDPTREQYF.

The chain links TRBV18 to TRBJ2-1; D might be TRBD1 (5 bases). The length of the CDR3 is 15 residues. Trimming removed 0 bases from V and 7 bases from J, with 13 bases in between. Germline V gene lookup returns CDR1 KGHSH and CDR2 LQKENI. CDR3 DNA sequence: TGTGCCAGCTCACCACCCCCTCAAAAGGGGAATGAGCAGTTCTTC. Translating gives CASSPPPQKGNEQFF.

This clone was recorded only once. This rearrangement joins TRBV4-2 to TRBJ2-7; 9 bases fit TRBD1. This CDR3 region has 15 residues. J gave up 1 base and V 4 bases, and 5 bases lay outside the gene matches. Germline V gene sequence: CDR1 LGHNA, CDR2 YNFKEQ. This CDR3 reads CASSRTTGGSYEQYF. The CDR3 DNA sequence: TGTGCCAGCAGCCGGACGACAGGGGGATCCTACGAGCAGTACTTC.

The CDR3 spells CASSSRTDNYGYTF. For the CDR3, the DNA is TGTGCCAGCTCATCAAGGACAGATAACTATGGCTACACCTTC. The gene calls are TRBV18 and TRBJ1-2; the D gene is possibly TRBD1 (6 bases). CDR3 length: 14 residues. Trimming removed 5 bases from V and 1 base from J, with 11 bases in between. In germline, CDR1 is KGHSH, CDR2 LQKENI.

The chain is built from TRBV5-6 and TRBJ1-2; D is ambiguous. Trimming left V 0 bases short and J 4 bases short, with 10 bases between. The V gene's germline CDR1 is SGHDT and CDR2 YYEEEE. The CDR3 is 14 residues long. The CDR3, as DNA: TGTGCCAGCAGCTTGGTGCGGGATGGCTATGGCTACACCTTC. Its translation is CASSLVRDGYGYTF. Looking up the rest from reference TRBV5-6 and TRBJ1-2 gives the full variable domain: DAGVTQSPTHLIKTRGQQVTLRCSPKSGHDTVSWYQQALGQGPQFIFQYYEEEERQRGNFPDRFSGHQFPNYSSELNVNALLLGDSALYLCASSLVRDGYGYTFGSGTRLTVV.

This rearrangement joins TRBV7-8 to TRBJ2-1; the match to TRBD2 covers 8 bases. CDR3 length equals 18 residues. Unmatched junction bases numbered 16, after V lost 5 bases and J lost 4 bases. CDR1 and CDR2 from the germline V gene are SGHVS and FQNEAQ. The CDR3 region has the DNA TGTGCCAGCAGCCAACAAATTAGCGGGGTAGCTCAGTACAATGAGCAGTTCTTC. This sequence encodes CASSQQISGVAQYNEQFF.

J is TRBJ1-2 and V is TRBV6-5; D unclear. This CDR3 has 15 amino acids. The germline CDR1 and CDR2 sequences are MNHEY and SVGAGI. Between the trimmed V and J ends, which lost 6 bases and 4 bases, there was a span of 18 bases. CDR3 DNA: TGTGCCAGCAGCTCCCCGGGAGCGTCGGGCTATGGCTACACCTTC. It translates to CASSSPGASGYGYTF.

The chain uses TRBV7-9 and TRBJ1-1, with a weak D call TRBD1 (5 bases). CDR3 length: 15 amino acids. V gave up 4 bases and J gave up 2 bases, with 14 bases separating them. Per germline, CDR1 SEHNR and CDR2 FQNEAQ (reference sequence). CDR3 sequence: CASSWGNKGNTEAFF. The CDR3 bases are TGTGCCAGCAGCTGGGGCAACAAGGGAAACACTGAAGCTTTCTTT.

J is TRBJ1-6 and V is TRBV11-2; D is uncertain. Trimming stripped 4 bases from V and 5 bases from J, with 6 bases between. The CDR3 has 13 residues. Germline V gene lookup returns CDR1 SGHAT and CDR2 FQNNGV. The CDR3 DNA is TGTGCCAGCAGCTCGCCTAATAATTCACCCCTCCACTTT. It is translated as CASSSPNNSPLHF.

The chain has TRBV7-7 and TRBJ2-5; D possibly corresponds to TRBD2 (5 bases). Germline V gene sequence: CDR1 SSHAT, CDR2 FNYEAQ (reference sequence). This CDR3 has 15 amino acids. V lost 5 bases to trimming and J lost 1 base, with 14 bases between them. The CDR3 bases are TGTGCCAGCAGCCCTGAGGGTACAGCCCAAGAGACCCAGTACTTC. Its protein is CASSPEGTAQETQYF.

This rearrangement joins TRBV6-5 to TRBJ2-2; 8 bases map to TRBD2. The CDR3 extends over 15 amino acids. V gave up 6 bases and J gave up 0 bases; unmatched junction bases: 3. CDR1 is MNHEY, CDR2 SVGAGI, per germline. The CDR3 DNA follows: TGTGCCAGCAGGCCGGGACTAGCGAACACCGGGGAGCTGTTTTTT. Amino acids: CASRPGLANTGELFF.

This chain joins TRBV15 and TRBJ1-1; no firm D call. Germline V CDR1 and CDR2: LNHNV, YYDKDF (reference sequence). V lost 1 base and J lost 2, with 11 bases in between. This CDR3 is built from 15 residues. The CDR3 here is CATSRVLAANTEAFF. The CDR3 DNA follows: TGTGCCACCAGCAGAGTCTTGGCTGCAAACACTGAAGCTTTCTTT.

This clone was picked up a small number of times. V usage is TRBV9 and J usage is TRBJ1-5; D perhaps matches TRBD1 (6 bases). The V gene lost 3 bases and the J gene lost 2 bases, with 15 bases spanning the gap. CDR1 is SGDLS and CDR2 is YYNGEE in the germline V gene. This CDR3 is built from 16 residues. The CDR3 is CASSDRQDNGNQPQHF. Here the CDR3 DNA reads TGTGCCAGCAGCGACCGACAGGATAATGGCAATCAGCCCCAGCATTTT.

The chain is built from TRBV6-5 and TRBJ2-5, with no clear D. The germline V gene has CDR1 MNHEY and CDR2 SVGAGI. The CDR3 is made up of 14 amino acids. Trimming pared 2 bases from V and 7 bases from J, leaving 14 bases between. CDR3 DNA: TGTGCCAGCAGTTACCTAGGCTTGGAGTGGACCCAGTACTTC. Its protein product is CASSYLGLEWTQYF.

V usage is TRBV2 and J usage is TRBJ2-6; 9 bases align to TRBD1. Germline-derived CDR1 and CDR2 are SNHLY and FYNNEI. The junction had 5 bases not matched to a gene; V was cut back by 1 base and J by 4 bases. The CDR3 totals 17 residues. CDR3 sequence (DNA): TGTGCCAGCAGTGAAGTTACAGGGGGCAAAGGGGCCAACGTCCTGACTTTC. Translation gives CASSEVTGGKGANVLTF.

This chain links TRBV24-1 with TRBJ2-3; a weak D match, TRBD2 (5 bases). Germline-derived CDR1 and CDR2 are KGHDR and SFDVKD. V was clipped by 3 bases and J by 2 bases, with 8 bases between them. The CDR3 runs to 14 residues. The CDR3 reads CATSDSGSTDTQYF. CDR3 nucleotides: TGTGCCACCAGTGATAGCGGATCCACAGATACGCAGTATTTT.

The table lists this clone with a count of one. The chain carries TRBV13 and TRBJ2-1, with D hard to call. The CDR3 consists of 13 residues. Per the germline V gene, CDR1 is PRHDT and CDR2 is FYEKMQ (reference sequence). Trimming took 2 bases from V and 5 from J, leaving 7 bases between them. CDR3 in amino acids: CASSLPPDNEQFF. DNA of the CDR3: TGTGCCAGCAGCTTACCCCCCGACAATGAGCAGTTCTTC.

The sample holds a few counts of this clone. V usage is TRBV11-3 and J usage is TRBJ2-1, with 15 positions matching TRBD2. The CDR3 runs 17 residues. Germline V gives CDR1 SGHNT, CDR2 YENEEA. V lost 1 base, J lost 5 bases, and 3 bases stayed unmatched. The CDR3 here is CASSLGGTSGGHNEQFF. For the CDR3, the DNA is TGTGCCAGCAGCTTAGGTGGGACTAGCGGGGGGCACAATGAGCAGTTCTTC.

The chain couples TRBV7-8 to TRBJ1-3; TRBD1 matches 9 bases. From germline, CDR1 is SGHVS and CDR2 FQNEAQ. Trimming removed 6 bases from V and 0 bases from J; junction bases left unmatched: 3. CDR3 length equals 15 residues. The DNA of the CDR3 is TGTGCCAGCAGAGGACAGGGGTACTCTGGAAACACCATATATTTT. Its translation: CASRGQGYSGNTIYF. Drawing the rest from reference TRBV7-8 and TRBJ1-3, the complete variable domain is GAGVSQSPRYKVAKRGQDVALRCDPISGHVSLFWYQQALGQGPEFLTYFQNEAQLDKSGLPSDRFFAERPEGSVSTLKIQRTQQEDSAVYLCASRGQGYSGNTIYFGEGSWLTVV.

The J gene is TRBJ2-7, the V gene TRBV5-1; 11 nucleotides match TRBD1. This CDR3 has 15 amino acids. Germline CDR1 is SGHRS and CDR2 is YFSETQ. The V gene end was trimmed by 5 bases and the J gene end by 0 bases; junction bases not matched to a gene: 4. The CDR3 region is CASSWTGGHSYEQYF. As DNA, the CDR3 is TGCGCCAGCAGTTGGACAGGGGGCCACTCCTACGAGCAGTACTTC.

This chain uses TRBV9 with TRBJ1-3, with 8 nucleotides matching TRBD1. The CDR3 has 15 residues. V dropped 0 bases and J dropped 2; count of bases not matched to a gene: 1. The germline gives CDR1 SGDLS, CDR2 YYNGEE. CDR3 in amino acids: CASSVETGAGNTIYF. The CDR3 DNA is TGTGCCAGCAGCGTAGAGACAGGGGCTGGAAACACCATATATTTT.

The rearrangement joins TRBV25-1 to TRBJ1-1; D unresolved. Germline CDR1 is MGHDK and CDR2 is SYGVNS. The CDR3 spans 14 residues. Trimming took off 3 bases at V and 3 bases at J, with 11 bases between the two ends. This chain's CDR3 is CASSELEQDTEAFF. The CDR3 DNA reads TGTGCCAGCAGTGAGTTAGAGCAGGACACTGAAGCTTTCTTT.

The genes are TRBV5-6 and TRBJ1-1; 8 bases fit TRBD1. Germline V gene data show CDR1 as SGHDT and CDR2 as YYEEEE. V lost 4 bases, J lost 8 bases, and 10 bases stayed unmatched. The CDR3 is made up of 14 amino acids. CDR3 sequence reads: CASSGQGTVLEAFF. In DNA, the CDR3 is TGTGCCAGCAGCGGACAGGGTACCGTATTAGAAGCTTTCTTT.